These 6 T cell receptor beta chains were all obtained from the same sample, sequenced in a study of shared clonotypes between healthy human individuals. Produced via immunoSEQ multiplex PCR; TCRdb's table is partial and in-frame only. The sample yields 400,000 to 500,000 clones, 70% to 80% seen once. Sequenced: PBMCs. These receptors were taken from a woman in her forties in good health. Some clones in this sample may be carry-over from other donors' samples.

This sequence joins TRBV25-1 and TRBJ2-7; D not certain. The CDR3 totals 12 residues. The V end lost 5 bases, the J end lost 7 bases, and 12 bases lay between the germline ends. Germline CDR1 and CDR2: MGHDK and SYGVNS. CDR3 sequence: CASSPGVREQYF. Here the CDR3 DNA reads TGTGCCAGCAGTCCTGGGGTACGTGAGCAGTACTTC.

CDR3 sequence (DNA): TGTGCCAGCAGCCAAGATCGGGGAGGGAGGGCCGAGACCCAGTACTTC. Residues: CASSQDRGGRAETQYF. V and J are TRBV14 and TRBJ2-5; the match to TRBD2 covers 7 bases. V shed 0 bases and J 5 bases; nucleotides not matched to a gene: 9. This CDR3 region has 16 residues. Germline loops: CDR1 SGHDN, CDR2 FVKESK. Using reference TRBV14 and TRBJ2-5 for the parts outside the CDR3, the full variable domain is EAGVTQFPSHSVIEKGQTVTLRCDPISGHDNLYWYRRVMGKEIKFLLHFVKESKQDESGMPNNRFLAERTGGTYSTLKVQPAELEDSGVYFCASSQDRGGRAETQYFGPGTRLLVL.

The CDR3 coding sequence is TGTGCCAGCAGCAACCTGAGAGAGGCGAACACCATATATTTT. Residues: CASSNLREANTIYF. This chain uses TRBV28 with TRBJ1-3; D unresolved. Trimming pared 6 bases from V and 7 bases from J, leaving 16 bases between. Germline CDR1 is MDHEN and CDR2 is SYDVKM. This CDR3 contains 14 residues.

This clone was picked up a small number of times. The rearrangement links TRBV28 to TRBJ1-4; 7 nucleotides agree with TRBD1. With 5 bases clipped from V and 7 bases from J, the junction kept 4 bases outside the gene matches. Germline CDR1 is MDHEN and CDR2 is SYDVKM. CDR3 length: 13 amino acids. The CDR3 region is CASSRGRVEKLFF. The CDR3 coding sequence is TGTGCCAGCAGTAGGGGGCGCGTTGAAAAACTGTTTTTT.

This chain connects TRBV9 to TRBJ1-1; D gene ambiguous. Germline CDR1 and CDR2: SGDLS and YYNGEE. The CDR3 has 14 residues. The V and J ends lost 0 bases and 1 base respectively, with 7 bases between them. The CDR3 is CASSVVPQNTEAFF. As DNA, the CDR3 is TGTGCCAGCAGCGTAGTTCCCCAGAACACTGAAGCTTTCTTT. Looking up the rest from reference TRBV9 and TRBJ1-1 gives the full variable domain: DSGVTQTPKHLITATGQRVTLRCSPRSGDLSVYWYQQSLDQGLQFLIQYYNGEERAKGNILERFSAQQFPDLHSELNLSSLELGDSALYFCASSVVPQNTEAFFGQGTRLTVV.

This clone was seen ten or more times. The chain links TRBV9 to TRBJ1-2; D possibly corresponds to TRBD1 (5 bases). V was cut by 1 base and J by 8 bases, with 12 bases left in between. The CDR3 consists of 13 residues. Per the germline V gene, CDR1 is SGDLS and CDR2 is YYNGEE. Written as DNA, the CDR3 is TGTGCCAGCAGCGTACTAGGGGTTGGCGGCTACACCTTC. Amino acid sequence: CASSVLGVGGYTF.